These T cell receptor beta chains were read from a single sample in a study of human T cells and chemical hapten exposure. TCRdb fed the RACE reads into MiXCR, producing one record per CDR3 protein. The sample yields 95,000 to 100,000 distinct CDR3 sequences, about an eighth seen once. This sample comprised whole blood, obtained in connection with sensitization to the hapten diphenylcyclopropenone (DPC). Receptors were obtained from a woman between 40 and 50 years old with alopecia areata. Some clones in this sample may be carry-over from other donors' samples. Each CDR3 is given with its conserved first and last residue. D genes are given only for firm matches. Clone sizes are given selectively: once, few, many, or a class where the clone is expanded.

D gene	clone size	J gene	V gene	CDR3 DNA	CDR3 protein
-	few	TRBJ1-1	TRBV7-2	TGTGCCAGCACCATCACAGTGAACACTGAAGCTTTCTTT	CASTITVNTEAFF
TRBD1	-	TRBJ2-5	TRBV5-1	TGCGCCAGCAGCTTCGAAACAGGGGGCGCGGATCAAGAGACCCAGTACTTC	CASSFETGGADQETQYF
-	-	TRBJ2-3	TRBV5-1	TGCGCCAGCAGCATCCTGACTGGCTCAGCAACCCTTAACACAGATACGCAGTATTTT	CASSILTGSATLNTDTQYF
-	few	TRBJ2-6	TRBV6-2/TRBV6-3	TGTGCCAGCAGCCCCCAGGCTGGGGCCAACGTCCTGACTTTC	CASSPQAGANVLTF
-	-	TRBJ1-2	TRBV7-9	TGTGCCAGCAGCCATCGTCCGGGACAAGTCTATGGCTACACCTTC	CASSHRPGQVYGYTF
-	many	TRBJ1-2	TRBV12-3/TRBV12-4	TGTGCCAGCAGTTCCTGGAGTCAGGGCAGTGGCTATGGCTACACCTTC	CASSSWSQGSGYGYTF
-	many	TRBJ2-1	TRBV12-3/TRBV12-4	TGTGCCAGCGCATCCCCCCTTCTCGGTGAGCAGTTCTTC	CASASPLLGEQFF
-	many	TRBJ2-5	TRBV7-6	TGTGCCAGCAGCTTAGCCTCGACTCAAGAGACCCAGTACTTC	CASSLASTQETQYF
-	-	TRBJ2-2	TRBV5-4	TGTGCCAGCAGCTGGAGTCCAGCGGGGAACACCGGGGAGCTGTTTTTT	CASSWSPAGNTGELFF
TRBD2	many	TRBJ2-5	TRBV7-2	TGTGCCAGCAGCTCAGGACGGACTAGCGGCCAAGAGACCCAGTACTTC	CASSSGRTSGQETQYF
TRBD2	many	TRBJ2-3	TRBV7-2	TGTGCCAGCAGCTTAGTAGGGACTAGCGGGAGATGGTGGACAGATACGCAGTATTTT	CASSLVGTSGRWWTDTQYF
-	-	TRBJ1-2	TRBV5-5	TGTGCCAGCAGTTACGGGGCGAGCTATGGCTACACCTTC	CASSYGASYGYTF
-	few	TRBJ1-5	TRBV21-1	TGTGCCAGCAGCAAATTCCCGACAGGGGGATATCAGCCCCAGCATTTT	CASSKFPTGGYQPQHF
-	-	TRBJ2-2	TRBV27	TGTGCCAGCAGTTCATCCAGGGGAAAGGGGCATAACACCGGGGAGCTGTTTTTT	CASSSSRGKGHNTGELFF
-	-	TRBJ1-3	TRBV12-3/TRBV12-4	TGTGCCAGCAGTTTTTCCCGGGGGCCGGATGGCACCATATATTTT	CASSFSRGPDGTIYF
-	many	TRBJ2-7	TRBV20-1	TGCAGTGCCTGGGCCGGGAGTTACGAGCAGTACTTC	CSAWAGSYEQYF
TRBD1	few	TRBJ1-1	TRBV28	TGTGCCAGCAGTTTACCGACAGGGAAAGCTTTCTTT	CASSLPTGKAFF
-	-	TRBJ2-7	TRBV6-2/TRBV6-3	TGTGCCAGCAGAAAGCTCGAGATTTACGAGCAGTACTTC	CASRKLEIYEQYF
-	-	TRBJ1-2	TRBV5-1	TGCGCCAGCAGCTTTGACGGGGACTATGGCTACACCTTC	CASSFDGDYGYTF
-	many	TRBJ2-3	TRBV18	TGTGCCAGCTCACCCCCGGGGGTCCCAGATACGCAGTATTTT	CASSPPGVPDTQYF
-	-	TRBJ1-2	TRBV5-8	TGTGCCAGCAGCTTCTTCCAGGACACCATCTATGGCTACACCTTC	CASSFFQDTIYGYTF
TRBD2	-	TRBJ2-1	TRBV20-1	TGCAGTGCTAGGACTAGCGGGACCTACAATGAGCAGTTCTTC	CSARTSGTYNEQFF
-	many	TRBJ1-1	TRBV7-3	TGTGCCAGCAGCTGGGGGACAAACACTGAAGCTTTCTTT	CASSWGTNTEAFF
TRBD1	-	TRBJ1-1	TRBV9	TGTGCCAGCAGCGTGCAGGGGGCTACTGAAGCTTTCTTT	CASSVQGATEAFF
-	-	TRBJ2-6	TRBV5-5	TGTGCCAGCAGCTTGTGGGAATCTGGGGCCAACGTCCTGACTTTC	CASSLWESGANVLTF
-	many	TRBJ1-5	TRBV3-1	TGTGCCAGCAGCCAAGGATGGCAGGGAAATCAGCCCCAGCATTTT	CASSQGWQGNQPQHF
-	-	TRBJ2-7	TRBV29-1	TGCAGCGCCCGTCCGTGGGACACCTCCTACGAGCAGTACTTC	CSARPWDTSYEQYF
-	few	TRBJ1-5	TRBV6-2/TRBV6-3	TGTGCCAGCAGTTCGACAGGAAGCAATCAGCCCCAGCATTTT	CASSSTGSNQPQHF
-	few	TRBJ1-4	TRBV20-1	TGCAGTGCTAGAGGGATTAAGCTGTTTTTT	CSARGIKLFF
-	-	TRBJ2-7	TRBV18	TGTGCCAGCTCCTACGACATCATTTCCTACGAGCAGTACTTC	CASSYDIISYEQYF
-	many	TRBJ2-5	TRBV24-1	TGTGCCACCGCAGAATTCCAAGAGACCCAGTACTTC	CATAEFQETQYF
-	many	TRBJ1-4	TRBV11-2	TGTGCCAGCAGCTTTGCCTCTGGTGGTAATGAAAAACTGTTTTTT	CASSFASGGNEKLFF
TRBD1	few	TRBJ2-3	TRBV7-6	TGTGCCAGCAGCTTCGGCCTCAGGGGGCAGGCAGATACGCAGTATTTT	CASSFGLRGQADTQYF
-	few	TRBJ2-2	TRBV11-2	TGTGCCAGCAGCCGGGAAACGAACACCGGGGAGCTGTTTTTT	CASSRETNTGELFF
TRBD1	many	TRBJ2-7	TRBV27	TGTGCCAGCAGTTATAGGACAGGGGGCTTCTACGAGCAGTACTTC	CASSYRTGGFYEQYF
-	many	TRBJ2-6	TRBV29-1	TGCAGCGGGGCCTCTGGGGCCAACGTCCTGACTTTC	CSGASGANVLTF
-	few	TRBJ2-2	TRBV28	TGTGCCAGCACCCTCGGGCGGGATTATACCGGGGAGCTGTTTTTT	CASTLGRDYTGELFF
TRBD2	few	TRBJ2-5	TRBV28	TGTGCCAGCAGCCCGCCGTGGGGCGGGAGTCAAGAGACCCAGTACTTC	CASSPPWGGSQETQYF
TRBD2	many	TRBJ2-7	TRBV18	TGTGCCAGCTCACCTCCGTACGGGGGTGGAAGCGGGAGCAACGAGCAGTACTTC	CASSPPYGGGSGSNEQYF
-	many	TRBJ1-1	TRBV6-1	TGTGCCAGCATCCTAGGAGGGTTGGACACTGAAGCTTTCTTT	CASILGGLDTEAFF